This T cell receptor beta chain was obtained from a study of CD8+ T cells in alopecia areata. The ends were cut back, 3 bases at V and 0 bases at J, with 15 bases in the middle. CDR1 and CDR2 from the germline V gene are SGHDT and YYEEEE. This CDR3 spans 16 amino acids. Reverse transcribed after extraction, RNA yielded cDNA as the sequencing template. Clones were read by immunoSEQ multiplex PCR, and TCRdb kept only the in-frame ones, dropping some. The sample lists about 180,000 clones, 59% occurring once. This clone has only a few counts. Sequencing was performed on CD4+ T cells sorted from blood, taken at week 0. This clonotype originated in a human donor with alopecia areata. This chain connects TRBV5-6 to TRBJ1-1; D uncertain. The CDR3 sequence: CASSSGPAWMNTEAFF. In DNA form, the CDR3 reads TGTGCCAGCAGCTCGGGCCCAGCATGGATGAACACTGAAGCTTTCTTT.